This TCR beta chain was captured by sequencing in a study of glioma-infiltrating T cells after dendritic cell vaccination. At the level of the study: Monocyte-derived dendritic cells, cultured less than 9 days with IL-4 and GM-CSF, were pulsed with autologous tumor lysate.

Primers: 60 V beta forward and 13 J beta reverse. Data came from immunoSEQ multiplex PCR; TCRdb stores just in-frame clones and leaves some out. The table lists approximately 85,000 clones, less than 85% of them singletons. V lost 2 bases and J lost 7; bases outside the gene matches: 3. Germline assignment: CDR1 GTSNPN and CDR2 SVGIG (reference sequence). This CDR3 contains 13 residues. Time point indicated: after dendritic cell vaccination, including at tumor progression/relapse. General study points: Survival was not directly related to TCR clonality in these patients.

This clone appeared once. Its specificity is unknown. The TCR was taken from a human donor with glioblastoma. The chain joins TRBV30 to TRBJ2-5, with 11 nucleotides matching TRBD2. The starting material was blood, obtained after dendritic cell vaccination. Here the CDR3 reads CAWSFTSGRTQYF. CDR3 in DNA: TGTGCCTGGAGTTTTACTAGCGGGAGGACCCAGTACTTC.